One and the same sample provided the 11 T cell receptor beta chains below, sequenced in a study of radiotherapy plus CTLA-4 blockade in lung cancer. Profiled with immunoSEQ multiplex PCR; TCRdb holds only in-frame clones, not every one. This sample has more than 75,000 clones; around 84% occur once, and the top ten carry roughly 23%. The specimen comprised peripheral blood, sampled from a patient treated with radiotherapy plus ipilimumab. These TCRs come from a human donor with non-small cell lung cancer that progressed on radiotherapy plus ipilimumab.

This clone was picked up one time. The V gene is TRBV7-3, the J gene TRBJ2-2, with TRBD1 as a possible D gene (5 bases). The CDR3 contains 15 residues. Trimming left V 0 bases short and J 4 bases short, with 9 bases between. The germline V gene encodes CDR1 SGHTA and CDR2 FQGTGA. CDR3 region: CASSLTRGSTGELFF. In nucleotides, the CDR3 is TGTGCCAGCAGCTTAACAAGGGGATCCACCGGGGAGCTGTTTTTT.

The sample holds a few counts of this clone. This chain joins TRBV2 and TRBJ1-1; no definite D call. Germline V gives CDR1 SNHLY, CDR2 FYNNEI. The CDR3 loop spans 13 amino acids. V was clipped by 6 bases and J by 4 bases, with 12 bases between them. This CDR3 reads CASRRDWGTEAFF. In nucleotides, the CDR3 is TGTGCCAGCAGGAGGGATTGGGGCACTGAAGCTTTCTTT.

The rearrangement uses TRBV2 and TRBJ2-5; maybe TRBD2 (6 bases). The CDR3 length is 15 residues. Trimming removed 0 bases from V and 5 bases from J, with 13 bases in between. Germline V lookup: CDR1 SNHLY, CDR2 FYNNEI. The CDR3 DNA reads as TGTGCCAGCAGTGAAGCGCTGGTAGCGGTCGAGACCCAGTACTTC. Translation: CASSEALVAVETQYF.

The chain has TRBV7-3 and TRBJ1-4; D unresolved. The CDR3 extends over 13 amino acids. Germline V gene sequence: CDR1 SGHTA, CDR2 FQGTGA. Trimming removed 3 bases at V and 8 bases at J, with 10 bases between. The CDR3 DNA reads as TGTGCCAGCAGCTTGGACCCAAGAGAAAAACTGTTTTTT. Amino acid sequence: CASSLDPREKLFF.

This clone was seen only once. The rearrangement uses TRBV5-4 and TRBJ2-5, with 10 bases identical to TRBD2. The CDR3 is 16 amino acids. The V segment lost 0 bases and the J segment 0 bases; nucleotides outside the gene matches: 2. The V gene's germline CDR1 is SGHNT and CDR2 YYREEE (reference sequence). CDR3 nucleotides: TGTGCCAGCAGCTTGGGGCTAGCGGGAGACCAAGAGACCCAGTACTTC. Its protein product is CASSLGLAGDQETQYF.

The V and J genes are TRBV15 and TRBJ1-5; D might be TRBD1 (5 bases). The V gene's germline CDR1 is LNHNV and CDR2 YYDKDF (reference sequence). V lost 0 bases and J lost 3, with 12 bases in between. CDR3 length equals 16 residues. The CDR3 DNA sequence: TGTGCCACCAGCAGAGAAGAGGGGAAAATCAATCAGCCCCAGCATTTT. It encodes CATSREEGKINQPQHF.

The chain is built from TRBV6-1 and TRBJ2-2; no clear D. Per germline, CDR1 MNHNS and CDR2 SASEGT. Trimming took off 1 base at V and 7 bases at J, with 7 bases between the two ends. The CDR3 is 13 residues long. The CDR3 loop reads CASSEVGVGELFF. CDR3 coding DNA: TGTGCCAGCAGTGAAGTAGGTGTCGGGGAGCTGTTTTTT.

V gene TRBV19 combines with J gene TRBJ2-5, with D unclear. Germline CDR1 LNHDA, CDR2 SQIVND (reference sequence). V was trimmed by 1 base and J by 1 base, leaving 10 bases between them. This CDR3 region has 15 residues. Here the CDR3 DNA reads TGTGCCAGTAGTATAGCCCCCAGACGCCAAGAGACCCAGTACTTC. Amino acids: CASSIAPRRQETQYF.

J is TRBJ2-7 and V is TRBV5-8, with 7 bases that match TRBD1. In germline, CDR1 is SGHTS, CDR2 YDEGEE. The CDR3 is made up of 14 amino acids. The J segment lost 5 bases and the V segment lost 0 bases, leaving 5 bases of the junction unmatched. The CDR3 reads CASSLEGAGNEQYF. CDR3 coding DNA: TGTGCCAGCAGCTTGGAGGGGGCAGGGAACGAGCAGTACTTC.

The rearrangement joins TRBV19 to TRBJ2-3; TRBD1 or TRBD2 may be the D gene (5 bases each). The CDR3 has 15 residues. Trimming cost V 6 bases and J 5 bases, with 18 bases left between them. From germline, CDR1 is LNHDA and CDR2 SQIVND (reference sequence). DNA for the CDR3: TGTGCCAGTAGACGGGGCCCCTTTCTGGAAGATACGCAGTATTTT. This encodes CASRRGPFLEDTQYF.

The chain has TRBV7-2 and TRBJ2-7; 11 bases map to TRBD1. This CDR3 comprises 16 residues. Germline-derived CDR1 and CDR2 are SGHTA and FQGNSA. The V segment lost 5 bases and the J segment 0 bases; nucleotides outside the gene matches: 6. CDR3 protein: CASSRTGGLSSYEQYV. CDR3 in DNA: TGTGCCAGCAGCCGGACAGGGGGCCTGAGCTCCTACGAGCAGTACGTC.